This is a list of T cell receptor beta chains from one sample in a study of CD8 T cells in ankylosing spondylitis. MiXCR, applied by TCRdb to the 5' RACE reads, yields one record per CDR3 protein. The sample holds around 770,000 distinct CDR3 sequences, roughly 19% seen once. The sample was blood, either unsorted or a sorted T cell fraction (not recorded which). The receptor source for this set is a male donor with ankylosing spondylitis. The CDR3 runs from the conserved cysteine through the conserved F or W. Each record gives: D gene, clone size, J gene, V gene, CDR3 DNA, CDR3 protein. The D gene is left open where the match is weak. The size of a clone is reported for some rows only, either as once, few or many, or as a class for expanded clones.

TRBD2 | . | TRBJ2-7 | TRBV6-2/TRBV6-3 | TGTGCCAGCAGTTACGGGACTAGCGGGAGTGTGCAGCAGTACTTC | CASSYGTSGSVQQYF
. | . | TRBJ1-2 | TRBV3-1 | TGTGCCAGCAGCCATGTTGATAACTATGGCTACACCTTC | CASSHVDNYGYTF
TRBD1 | few | TRBJ2-7 | TRBV4-1 | TGCGCCAGCAGCCAAGGGACAGGGTATCCCTACGAGCAGTACTTC | CASSQGTGYPYEQYF
. | . | TRBJ2-1 | TRBV5-1 | TGCGCCAGCAGCTTAGGTGGCGGGCTTGAGCAGTTCTTC | CASSLGGGLEQFF
. | . | TRBJ1-4 | TRBV14 | TGTGCCAGCAGCCAAGATCCCCGTGGGGGCCCCTGGGAAAAACTGTTTTTT | CASSQDPRGGPWEKLFF
TRBD2 | . | TRBJ2-5 | TRBV29-1 | TGCAGCGTTGATTTGAGACTAGCGGGAGGAGAGACCCAGTACTTC | CSVDLRLAGGETQYF
TRBD2 | . | TRBJ2-5 | TRBV6-5 | TGTGCCAGCAGTTACTTATCCGGGACTAGGGGCCCTCAAGAGACCCAGTACTTC | CASSYLSGTRGPQETQYF
TRBD2 | . | TRBJ2-1 | TRBV6-1 | TGTGCCAGCAGTGATATAGCGGGACTCGATGAGCAGTTCTTC | CASSDIAGLDEQFF
. | . | TRBJ1-4 | TRBV4-1 | TGCGCCAGCAGCCAAGTCGAGAGTATTAATGAAAAACTGTTTTTT | CASSQVESINEKLFF
TRBD2 | few | TRBJ2-1 | TRBV20-1 | TGCAGTGCTAGAGATAGGGCGGGAGGCTCCTACAATGAGCAGTTCTTC | CSARDRAGGSYNEQFF
. | few | TRBJ1-2 | TRBV10-3 | TGTGCCATCAGTGAGGCCGGGACACCCAGGCTTGTGAGCTATGGCTACACCTTC | CAISEAGTPRLVSYGYTF
TRBD2 | few | TRBJ2-5 | TRBV4-3 | TGCGCCAGCAGCCAAGGGGGACTAGCGGCCACGACCCAGTACTTC | CASSQGGLAATTQYF
TRBD2 | few | TRBJ2-1 | TRBV7-2 | TGTGCCAGCAGCTTATCGCTAGCGGGAGGCGAGCAGTTCTTC | CASSLSLAGGEQFF
. | . | TRBJ2-7 | TRBV20-1 | TGCAGTGCCCGCTCGGCGGGATCTACCTACGAGCAGTACTTC | CSARSAGSTYEQYF
TRBD1 | few | TRBJ1-5 | TRBV6-1 | TGTGCCAGCGGCAGACAGGGGTTCAATCAGCCCCAGCATTTT | CASGRQGFNQPQHF
. | . | TRBJ1-3 | TRBV27 | TGTGCCAGCAGTTTAGTACACTCTGGAAACACCATATATTTT | CASSLVHSGNTIYF
TRBD2 | few | TRBJ2-1 | TRBV28 | TGTGCCAGCAGTTTCTGGACTAGCGGGACCTACAATGAGCAGTTCTTC | CASSFWTSGTYNEQFF
TRBD2 | . | TRBJ2-5 | TRBV5-6 | TGTGCCAGCAGCTTGGAGTTAGCGGGGAATGAGACCCAGTACTTC | CASSLELAGNETQYF
. | . | TRBJ1-2 | TRBV29-1 | TGCAGCGTTGTGTCTCCTGCCGGCTACACCTTC | CSVVSPAGYTF
TRBD2 | . | TRBJ2-1 | TRBV20-1 | TGCAGTGCCCCTCCACTAGCGGGAGTACCCAATGAGCAGTTCTTC | CSAPPLAGVPNEQFF
. | . | TRBJ1-4 | TRBV11-2 | TGTGCCAGCAGCCCACGGACAGATTTTGAAAAACTGTTTTTT | CASSPRTDFEKLFF
. | . | TRBJ2-3 | TRBV11-2 | TGTGCCAGCAGCTTAGTGGGAGTCCCCTTCACAGATACGCAGTATTTT | CASSLVGVPFTDTQYF
. | . | TRBJ1-6 | TRBV3-1 | TGTGCCAGCAGCCAAGGGGACACGAATTCACCCCTCCACTTT | CASSQGDTNSPLHF
. | few | TRBJ2-1 | TRBV5-1 | TGCGCCAGCAGCTACCTCCCGGGACTGGAGCAGTTCTTC | CASSYLPGLEQFF
TRBD2 | . | TRBJ2-3 | TRBV12-3/TRBV12-4 | TGTGCCAGCAGTTTGTCACCGGGACTAGCGGTAGATACGCAGTATTTT | CASSLSPGLAVDTQYF
. | . | TRBJ2-2 | TRBV5-1 | TGCGCCAGCAGCCAACAGGAAAACACCGGGGAGCTGTTTTTT | CASSQQENTGELFF
. | . | TRBJ2-7 | TRBV11-2 | TGTGCCAGCAGCTTAGGTTCCGGAGTCTACGAGCAGTACTTC | CASSLGSGVYEQYF
TRBD1 | few | TRBJ2-7 | TRBV27 | TGTGCCAGCAGTCACCGGGGGACAGGTTTATACGAGCAGTACTTC | CASSHRGTGLYEQYF
TRBD1 | few | TRBJ2-4 | TRBV20-1 | TGCAGTGCTAGAGACCTCGGACAGGGGAGAGCCAAAAACATTCAGTACTTC | CSARDLGQGRAKNIQYF
TRBD2 | few | TRBJ2-7 | TRBV6-1 | TGTGCCAGCAGTACGGGAGGAAGGGGTTTCGAGCAGTACTTC | CASSTGGRGFEQYF
. | few | TRBJ2-7 | TRBV9 | TGTGCCAGCAGCTTGTGGGACTTTTCCGACGAGCAGTACTTC | CASSLWDFSDEQYF
. | many | TRBJ2-7 | TRBV7-2 | TGTGCCAGCAGCCCCGGGACCTCCTACGAGCAGTACTTC | CASSPGTSYEQYF
. | . | TRBJ1-4 | TRBV27 | TGTGCCAGCAGCCGGGCGGATGATAGGAATGAAAAACTGTTTTTT | CASSRADDRNEKLFF
. | once | TRBJ2-1 | TRBV5-1 | TGCGCCAGCACCCCCCTAGGTTCTAGGGAGCAGTTCTTC | CASTPLGSREQFF